The present TCR beta chain was sequenced within a study of blood T cell repertoires in COVID-19. In the study's own analysis: Amplified reference gene primers provided the basis for estimating nucleated cell counts. Repertoires were generated with immunoSEQ multiplex PCR, while TCRdb's copy carries only in-frame clones and drops some. V, J and clone size are those of that table, while D and trimming were read from the DNA. The table shows under 130,000 clones, with 80% to 85% occurring only once. This CDR3 is built from 13 residues. Per germline, CDR1 LGHNT and CDR2 FRNRAP. V lost 5 bases and J lost 6, with 14 bases in between. This clone was seen once.

The source of this sequence is a man at least 80 years old with acute or convalescent COVID-19. The sample was peripheral blood. The J gene is TRBJ2-7, the V gene TRBV12-5; TRBD2 is a possible D gene (5 bases). CDR3 in DNA: TGTGCTAGTGGTCCCCTGAGGACTGGCGAGCAGTACTTC. It codes for CASGPLRTGEQYF.